This T cell receptor beta chain was identified in a study of blood T cell repertoires in COVID-19. Overall study context: Specimens from acute and convalescent COVID-19 originated in the United States, Italy and Spain. From T cells, B-cell-depleted T cells, or PBMCs came the material, which was cDNA or gDNA.

The protocol was immunoSEQ multiplex PCR, while the TCRdb copy is restricted to in-frame clones and leaves out a portion. Of roughly 250,000 clones in the sample, roughly 90% are singletons; the top ten hold around 6%. The study drew participants aged about 18 to 89 years from approximately 25 US areas. Participant reports of clinical history set cohort assignment. Germline values: CDR1 MNHEY, CDR2 SVGAGI. The CDR3 has 15 amino acids. V dropped 5 bases and J dropped 3 bases, with 14 bases sitting between them. The chain carries TRBV6-5 and TRBJ1-3, with D hard to call. Material for sequencing was PBMCs or T cells enriched from blood (not recorded which). The source is a woman in her twenties or thirties with acute COVID-19. DNA of the CDR3: TGTGCCAGCAGTCCCTTAACGGGTAGTGGAAACACCATATATTTT. Amino acid sequence: CASSPLTGSGNTIYF.